The 10 T cell receptor beta chains listed next were all sequenced from one sample in a study of tumor and adjacent non-tumor tissue in lung cancer. TCRbeta libraries were built with three rounds of nested PCR, modified from ARM-PCR. TCRdb reanalysed the multiplex PCR reads using MiXCR and keeps one entry per CDR3 protein. The sample holds 65,000 to 85,000 distinct CDR3 sequences, roughly 77% seen once. This sample's RNA came from whole unsorted tissue. More than 3 cm separated this lung sample from the edge of the tumor. The specimen sequenced was distant non-tumor lung tissue. Every receptor here comes from a man between 60 and 75 years old with non-small cell lung cancer.

This clonotype appeared many times. The chain recombines TRBV28 with TRBJ1-1, with D possibly TRBD1 on 6 matching bases. Germline CDR1 is MDHEN and CDR2 is SYDVKM. CDR3 length: 17 amino acids. With 3 bases removed from V and 1 base from J, the gap between germline ends came to 18 bases. CDR3 protein: CASSFLVWRGTNTEAFF. CDR3 DNA: TGTGCCAGCAGTTTTCTGGTATGGAGGGGGACGAACACTGAAGCTTTCTTT.

In this sample, this clonotype turned up once. At one boundary the junction diverges from the germline segment, which might be a read error. The chain has TRBV4-1 and TRBJ2-7; 8 nucleotides agree with TRBD2. The germline V gene has CDR1 MGHRA and CDR2 YSYEKL. The CDR3 consists of 16 residues. CDR3 bases: TGCACCAGCAGCCCTCTACTAACGGGAGGGCCCGGGGAGCAGTACTTC. Protein sequence: CTSSPLLTGGPGEQYF.

As concerns this clonotype: A much larger clone is a single base away; this may be a read error. This chain joins TRBV4-2 and TRBJ2-6; 8 bases fit TRBD1. The CDR3 is made up of 19 amino acids. Germline loops: CDR1 LGHNA, CDR2 YNFKEQ. CDR3 nucleotide sequence: TGTGCCAACAGCCAAGAAGGTTGGAGACAGGGGTCTGGGGCCAACGTCCTGACTTTC. Translation: CANSQEGWRQGSGANVLTF.

The gene calls are TRBV29-1 and TRBJ2-7; the D gene is possibly TRBD1 (7 bases). The CDR3 sequence is 14 residues long. Germline V gene data show CDR1 as SQVTM and CDR2 as ANQGSEA. The CDR3 sequence: CGAQGGRGGYEQYF. The CDR3 DNA reads as TGCGGCGCCCAGGGGGGCAGGGGTGGGTACGAGCAGTACTTC.

Concerning this clonotype itself: The junction departs from germline at one end; a sequencing error may be responsible. The chain carries TRBV4-2 and TRBJ2-7; 7 positions match TRBD2. The CDR3 has 16 residues. The germline V gene has CDR1 LGHNA and CDR2 YNFKEQ. Written as DNA, the CDR3 is TGTGCCAGCTGCCAAGAAGTGGCGGGAGCGTCCTACGATCAGTACTTC. Its translation is CASCQEVAGASYDQYF.

This clonotype qualifies as medium-sized. The gene calls are TRBV11-1 and TRBJ2-1; D not certain. Trimming left V 3 bases short and J 4 bases short, with 7 bases between. The CDR3 covers 13 residues. Germline V lookup: CDR1 SGHAT, CDR2 FQDESV (reference sequence). The CDR3 coding sequence is TGTGCCAGCAGCTTCGCCAGATACAATGAGCAGTTCTTC. Protein sequence: CASSFARYNEQFF.

As concerns this clonotype: One end of the junction does not line up with germline, which may come from a read error. The V gene is TRBV10-3, the J gene TRBJ2-5; the match to TRBD1 covers 7 bases. This CDR3 has 15 amino acids. Germline V gene sequence: CDR1 ENHRY, CDR2 SYGVKD. The CDR3 coding sequence is TGTGCCAGCAGTTCCGCGTCCCAGGGGGTGGAGACCCAGTACTTC. Residues: CASSSASQGVETQYF.

This clonotype was counted once. The genes are TRBV6-1 and TRBJ1-5; tentatively, D is TRBD1 (5 bases). This CDR3 comprises 13 residues. V was clipped by 8 bases and J by 11 bases, with 19 bases between them. The germline gives CDR1 MNHNS, CDR2 SASEGT. The CDR3 here is CASQRDGKQSQHF. In DNA, the CDR3 is TGTGCCAGCCAGAGGGACGGCAAACAGTCCCAGCATTTT.

Notes on this clonotype: A read error is likely, as this CDR3 ends without the conserved phenylalanine or tryptophan. This sequence joins TRBV7-9 and TRBJ1-2; the D gene is possibly TRBD1 (6 bases). CDR3 length: 15 amino acids. The germline V gene has CDR1 SEHNR and CDR2 FQNEAQ (reference sequence). CDR3 loop: CASSLAHPDQGGYTL. The CDR3 region has the DNA TGTGCCAGTAGCTTAGCGCACCCGGACCAGGGGGGCTACACCTTA.

For this clonotype: This may be a read error: a much more frequent sequence differs by one nucleotide. V and J are TRBV18 and TRBJ2-5; the D gene is possibly TRBD2 (5 bases). Germline values: CDR1 KGHSH, CDR2 LQKENI. This CDR3 has 13 residues. CDR3 coding DNA: TGTGCCGGCTCACAGAGGGCGGAAGAGACCCAGTACTTC. Amino acid sequence: CAGSQRAEETQYF.